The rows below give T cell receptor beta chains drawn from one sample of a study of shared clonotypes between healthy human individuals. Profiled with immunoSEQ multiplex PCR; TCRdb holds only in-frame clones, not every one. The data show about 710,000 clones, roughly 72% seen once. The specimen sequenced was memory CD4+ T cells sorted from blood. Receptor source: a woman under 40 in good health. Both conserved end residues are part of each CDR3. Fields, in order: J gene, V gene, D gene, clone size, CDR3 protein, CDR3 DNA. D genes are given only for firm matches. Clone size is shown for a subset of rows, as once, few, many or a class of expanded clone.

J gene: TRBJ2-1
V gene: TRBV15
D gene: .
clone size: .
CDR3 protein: CATSRGLDRTNEQFF
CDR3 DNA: TGTGCCACCAGCAGAGGATTAGACAGGACGAATGAGCAGTTCTTC

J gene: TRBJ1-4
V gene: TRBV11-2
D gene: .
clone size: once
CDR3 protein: CASSPQGLAGTNEKLFF
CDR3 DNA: TGTGCCAGCAGCCCACAGGGTCTGGCAGGGACTAATGAAAAACTGTTTTTT

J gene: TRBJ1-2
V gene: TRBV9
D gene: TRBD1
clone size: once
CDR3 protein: CASRAGQGAVRDGYTF
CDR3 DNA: TGTGCCAGTCGGGCGGGACAGGGGGCGGTTAGGGATGGCTACACCTTC

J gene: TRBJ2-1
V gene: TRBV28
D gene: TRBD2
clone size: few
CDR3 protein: CASSLAGGGNEQFF
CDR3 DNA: TGTGCCAGCAGTTTAGCGGGAGGGGGCAATGAGCAGTTCTTC

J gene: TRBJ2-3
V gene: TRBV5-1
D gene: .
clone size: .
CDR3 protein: CASRGAPRVADTQYF
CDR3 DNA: TGCGCCAGCAGAGGGGCTCCCAGGGTCGCCGATACGCAGTATTTT

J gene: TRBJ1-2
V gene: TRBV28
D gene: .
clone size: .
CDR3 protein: CASSTRVYGYTF
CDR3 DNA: TGTGCCAGCAGTACCAGGGTCTATGGCTACACCTTC

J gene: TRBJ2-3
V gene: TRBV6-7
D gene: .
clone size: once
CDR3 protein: CASEHPGGPCAQYF
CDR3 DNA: TGTGCCAGCGAACACCCCGGAGGACCATGCGCGCAGTATTTT

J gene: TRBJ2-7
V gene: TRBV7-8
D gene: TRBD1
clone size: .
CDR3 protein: CASSPRTGGYEQYF
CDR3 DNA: TGTGCCAGCAGCCCTAGGACAGGGGGCTACGAGCAGTACTTC

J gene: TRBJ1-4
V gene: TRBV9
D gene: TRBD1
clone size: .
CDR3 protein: CASSSTGGDEKLFF
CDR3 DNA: TGTGCCAGCAGCAGTACAGGGGGGGATGAAAAACTGTTTTTT

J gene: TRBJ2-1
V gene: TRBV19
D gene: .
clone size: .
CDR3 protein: CASSLSTYNEQFF
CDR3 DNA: TGTGCCAGCAGTTTGAGCACTTACAATGAGCAGTTCTTC

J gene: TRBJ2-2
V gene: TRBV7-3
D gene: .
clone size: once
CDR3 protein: CASSPMGAGNTGELFF
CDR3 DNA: TGTGCCAGCAGCCCCATGGGAGCGGGTAACACCGGGGAGCTGTTTTTT

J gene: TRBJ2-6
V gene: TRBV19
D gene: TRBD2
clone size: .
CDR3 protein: CASRKTSGVSSGANVLTF
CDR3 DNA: TGTGCCAGTAGAAAAACTAGCGGGGTAAGCTCTGGGGCCAACGTCCTGACTTTC

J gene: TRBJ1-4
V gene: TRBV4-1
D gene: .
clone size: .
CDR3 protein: CASSQVGIDPTNEKLFF
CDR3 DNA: TGCGCCAGCAGCCAAGTGGGGATCGATCCAACTAATGAAAAACTGTTTTTT

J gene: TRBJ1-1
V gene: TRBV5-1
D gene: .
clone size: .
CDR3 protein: CASSLERGTEAFF
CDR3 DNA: TGCGCCAGCAGCTTGGAAAGGGGAACTGAAGCTTTCTTT

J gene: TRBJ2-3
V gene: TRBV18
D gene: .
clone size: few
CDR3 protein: CASTLSGPSTDTQYF
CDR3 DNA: TGTGCCAGCACCCTTAGCGGCCCTAGCACAGATACGCAGTATTTT

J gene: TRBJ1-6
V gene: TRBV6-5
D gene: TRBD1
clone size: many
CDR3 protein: CASSLGQGGSPLHF
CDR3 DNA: TGTGCCAGCAGCCTCGGACAGGGCGGCTCACCCCTCCACTTT

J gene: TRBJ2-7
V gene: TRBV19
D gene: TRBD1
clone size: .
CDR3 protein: CASSPGGSRYEQYF
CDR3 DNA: TGTGCCAGTAGTCCAGGGGGCTCCCGCTACGAGCAGTACTTC

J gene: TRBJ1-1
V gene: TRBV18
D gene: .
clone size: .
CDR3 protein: CASSFTNGGGLNTEAFF
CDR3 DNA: TGTGCCAGCTCATTCACCAATGGGGGCGGGCTGAACACTGAAGCTTTCTTT

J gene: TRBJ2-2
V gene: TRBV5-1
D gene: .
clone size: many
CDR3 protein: CASSLQGDGELFF
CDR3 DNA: TGCGCCAGCAGCTTGCAAGGGGACGGGGAGCTGTTTTTT

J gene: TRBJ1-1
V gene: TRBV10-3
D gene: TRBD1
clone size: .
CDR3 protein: CAITAQGRTEAFF
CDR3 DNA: TGTGCCATCACGGCACAGGGGCGGACTGAAGCTTTCTTT

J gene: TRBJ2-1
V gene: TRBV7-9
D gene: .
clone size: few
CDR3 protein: CASSLASLAKQFF
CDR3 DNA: TGTGCCAGCAGCTTAGCGTCATTGGCCAAGCAGTTCTTC

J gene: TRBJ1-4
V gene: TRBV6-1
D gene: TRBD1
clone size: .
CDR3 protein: CASGQGMKRFF
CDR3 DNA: TGTGCCAGCGGACAGGGAATGAAGAGGTTTTTT

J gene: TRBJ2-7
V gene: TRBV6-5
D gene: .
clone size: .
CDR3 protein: CASTSVGVGLYEQYF
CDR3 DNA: TGTGCCAGCACCTCGGTAGGGGTGGGACTCTACGAGCAGTACTTC

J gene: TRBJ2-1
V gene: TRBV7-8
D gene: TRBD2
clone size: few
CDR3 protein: CASSLSLRPLAGGHNEQFF
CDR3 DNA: TGTGCCAGCAGCTTATCTTTACGACCACTAGCGGGTGGACACAATGAGCAGTTCTTC